This TCR beta chain was captured by sequencing in a study of T cell repertoires in cytomegalovirus infection. Across the whole study: Matching HLA type and CMV infection were both indicated by public TCR beta signatures. Findings and limits, study-wide: Public TCR beta family frequency separated CMV-and-HLA carriers, including in an independent cohort.

TCRdb reanalysed the reads using MiXCR and keeps one entry per CDR3 protein. The sample includes 680,000 or so distinct CDR3 sequences, under 40% of them seen just once. There are many counts of this clonotype. Its antigen is not known. This CDR3 is 11 amino acids long. CDR1 is SGHTA and CDR2 is FQGNSA in the germline V gene. Trimming stripped 5 bases from V and 6 bases from J, with 8 bases between. The genes are TRBV7-2 and TRBJ2-7; TRBD1 might be the D (5 bases). The sample comprised PBMCs. The origin of this receptor is a human donor in good health (CMV status not recorded). Some clones in this sample may be carry-over from other donors' samples. The CDR3, as DNA: TGTGCCAGCAGCAAAGGGGTCGAGCAGTACTTC. It encodes CASSKGVEQYF.